The T cell receptor beta chain described here comes from a study of low-dose radiotherapy and immunotherapy resistance in tumors. The wider study: A dose of 0.5 Gy per fraction was delivered to Cohort 1 every 2 weeks, for a total of 6.5 Gy.

Per germline, CDR1 SEHNR and CDR2 FQNEAQ (reference sequence). With 1 base removed from V and 5 bases from J, the gap between germline ends came to 11 bases. This CDR3 is 14 amino acids long. This clonotype has at least ten counts. TRAV and TRBV primers primed cDNA for both TCRalpha and TCRbeta. An approximately 19-cycle PCR with a constant-region primer and V-primer adapter amplified TCRs. TCRdb redid the calling of the reads with MiXCR, one entry per CDR3 protein. The sample shows tens of thousands of distinct CDR3 sequences, 20% to 25% of them seen only once. The time point: after trial treatment. Noted treatment: LDRT plus nivolumab, ipilimumab, low-dose cyclophosphamide and aspirin (RACIN trial).

The sequence was obtained from a female donor with ovarian cancer. The chain recombines TRBV7-9 with TRBJ1-2; no reliable D call. Sample: PBMCs, taken after low-dose radiotherapy plus immunotherapy. This chain's CDR3 is CASSLVTNLYGYTF. CDR3 bases: TGTGCCAGCAGCTTAGTAACCAACTTGTATGGCTACACCTTC.